This TCR beta chain was captured in a study of blood T cell repertoires in COVID-19. Using immunoSEQ multiplex PCR, the repertoire was profiled, and TCRdb retains in-frame clones only, with some absent. Here the sample spans almost 200,000 clones, around four fifths being singletons. Germline CDR1 is SNHLY and CDR2 is FYNNEI. V gave up 9 bases and J gave up 3 bases; unmatched junction bases: 7. The CDR3 sequence is 14 residues long. The sequencing input was peripheral blood. The TCR originated in a man aged 60-69 years with COVID-19, enrolled during active disease. The rearrangement links TRBV2 to TRBJ1-2; 10 bases align to TRBD1. In nucleotides, the CDR3 is TGTGCCAGTCAAACCGGGACAGGGGACTATGGCTACACCTTC. Protein product: CASQTGTGDYGYTF.